The rows below give T cell receptor beta chains drawn from one sample of a study of blood T cell repertoires in COVID-19. TCRdb keeps only in-frame clones here, not all; method: immunoSEQ multiplex PCR. This sample carries 93,000 or so clones, more than 85% of them seen once, and the ten largest clones take more than 5.5%. The sample taken for sequencing was peripheral blood. The source is a human donor in a cohort sampled during active COVID-19. The conserved cysteine and the conserved F or W are not part of the CDR3 here. Fields, in order: J gene, V gene, CDR3 protein.

>TRBJ2-2|TRBV5-1
ASSSGTPTGELF
>TRBJ2-2|TRBV10-3
AISKVVSPEGGELF
>TRBJ2-7|TRBV28
ASSLQGWEYEQY
>TRBJ2-3|TRBV27
ASCPWVDPGSDTQY
>TRBJ1-5|TRBV7-2
ASSLASGENQPQH
>TRBJ2-3|TRBV19
AITPKADTQY
>TRBJ2-7|TRBV4-2
ASSPQQRGIYEQY
>TRBJ2-1|TRBV11-2
ASSALAGAYNEQF
>TRBJ2-7|TRBV7-9
ASSQRTETEQY
>TRBJ1-5|TRBV5-1
ASSLDWGRNQPQH
>TRBJ2-5|TRBV28
ASSLALAGVGETQY
>TRBJ1-1|TRBV24-1
ATSDSGTGNTEAF
>TRBJ2-1|TRBV25-1
ASSTGYITEQF
>TRBJ1-1|TRBV12-3/TRBV12-4
ASSYTGVTEAF
>TRBJ1-4|TRBV12-2
ASRFIS
>TRBJ1-6|TRBV5-4
ASSSLNSPLH
>TRBJ1-1|TRBV19
ASLRQGMNTEAF
>TRBJ1-1|TRBV9
ASSVSTKNEAF
>TRBJ2-7|TRBV6-6
ASSPGTGYYEQY
>TRBJ2-1|TRBV11-3
ASSAAGTISYNEQF
>TRBJ2-3|TRBV3-1/TRBV3-2
ASSLTRAGGTDTQY
>TRBJ2-2|TRBV10-3
AISAREANTGELF
>TRBJ2-1|TRBV19
ASSINSGATYNEQF
>TRBJ2-1|TRBV5-1
ASSPFLAGGYNEQF
>TRBJ2-7|TRBV29-1
SARTSGSYEQY
>TRBJ2-5|TRBV7-6
ASSSWTSGVLQETQY
>TRBJ1-2|TRBV5-8
ASSSAGAVDYT
>TRBJ1-3|TRBV5-4
ASSPEFRDSGNTIY
>TRBJ2-2|TRBV5-1
ASSLDVTTGELF
>TRBJ2-7|TRBV10-2
ASRGLSTPYEQY
>TRBJ1-1|TRBV5-1
ASSREGRVNTEAF
>TRBJ1-4|TRBV28
ASSSSGGPNEKLF
>TRBJ2-7|TRBV2
ASAGTGAPEQY
>TRBJ2-3|TRBV14
ASALAGADTQY
>TRBJ1-6|TRBV12-5
ASGGQISSYNSPLH
>TRBJ2-3|TRBV19
ASTGDNTDTQY
>TRBJ1-2|TRBV6-1
ASSETGVNGYT
>TRBJ2-5|TRBV6-6
ASSPGQETQY
>TRBJ2-5|TRBV30
ALESSGSETQY
>TRBJ2-3|TRBV9
ASSVGVGERELYTDTQY
>TRBJ1-1|TRBV18
ASSPVQVTPLNTEAF
>TRBJ2-5|TRBV4-1
ASSQITILGEAKTQY
>TRBJ1-2|TRBV5-4
ASSPRAGDYT
>TRBJ2-7|TRBV28
ASRLLGLDFPGEQY
>TRBJ2-2|TRBV11-1
ASSLMPGTGELF
>TRBJ1-4|TRBV5-1
ASSFASEPRKLF
>TRBJ2-1|TRBV28
ASSGRRGTYNEQF
>TRBJ2-1|TRBV11-3
ASSRRQGNEQF
>TRBJ2-6|TRBV6-1
ASSEVLEPGTGAGANVLT
>TRBJ2-7|TRBV6-6
ASSYPGTGINEQY
>TRBJ2-1|TRBV7-2
ASSFGTGGLNEQF
>TRBJ2-7|TRBV6-6
ASSYFSRDVYEQY
>TRBJ1-4|TRBV2
ASRAVNEKLF
>TRBJ1-2|TRBV24-1
ATPRGGYT
>TRBJ1-2|TRBV7-6
ASSSRDYGYT
>TRBJ2-7|TRBV5-1
ASSPDGETSYEQY
>TRBJ2-7|TRBV10-3
AIAGTADHEQY
>TRBJ2-1|TRBV28
ASSRYEQF
>TRBJ2-7|TRBV14
ASSHLPGQGAIYEQY
>TRBJ1-5|TRBV6-5
ASRGQSNQPQH